A selection of T cell receptor beta chains follows, all from one sample in a study of regulatory T cells in long-lasting Graves disease. Each CDR3 protein is one row after TCRdb ran MiXCR on the multiplex PCR reads. Of about 540,000 distinct CDR3 sequences listed, roughly 14% are singletons. These data are also associated with another study on T cells in Graves' hyperthyroidism and ophthalmopathy.

This specimen consisted of peripheral blood mononuclear cells (PBMCs), obtained at new diagnosis, from a patient treated with antithyroid drugs. These receptors came from a man aged 25 to 40 with Graves disease. Both conserved end residues are part of each CDR3. Fields, in order: D gene, J gene, V gene, clone size, CDR3 protein, CDR3 DNA. The D gene is left open where the match is weak. Size tells how often a clone was seen (once, few, many) or the class of an expanded clone, and some rows leave it out.

d_gene: .
j_gene: TRBJ2-7
v_gene: TRBV29-1
abundance: .
CDR3aa: CSVRGAGSSYEQYF
CDR3nt: TGCAGCGTTAGGGGCGCGGGGTCTTCCTACGAGCAGTACTTC

d_gene: TRBD2
j_gene: TRBJ2-7
v_gene: TRBV4-2
abundance: many
CDR3aa: CASSQALAGGNEQYF
CDR3nt: TGTGCCAGCAGCCAGGCACTAGCGGGAGGGAACGAGCAGTACTTC

d_gene: .
j_gene: TRBJ2-3
v_gene: TRBV7-2
abundance: many
CDR3aa: CASSPELPPDTQYF
CDR3nt: TGTGCCAGCAGCCCCGAACTCCCCCCAGATACGCAGTATTTT

d_gene: .
j_gene: TRBJ1-2
v_gene: TRBV11-2
abundance: many
CDR3aa: CASSLTDSPGYGYTF
CDR3nt: TGTGCCAGCAGCTTAACCGACAGCCCGGGATATGGCTACACCTTC

d_gene: .
j_gene: TRBJ2-7
v_gene: TRBV29-1
abundance: .
CDR3aa: CSVSPNDYEQYF
CDR3nt: TGCAGCGTCTCTCCCAACGACTACGAGCAGTACTTC

d_gene: TRBD1
j_gene: TRBJ1-1
v_gene: TRBV15
abundance: .
CDR3aa: CATRKGAGTEAFF
CDR3nt: TGTGCCACCCGAAAGGGGGCCGGCACTGAAGCTTTCTTT

d_gene: .
j_gene: TRBJ2-7
v_gene: TRBV28
abundance: .
CDR3aa: CAIASWGPGDLSYEQYF
CDR3nt: TGTGCCATCGCATCCTGGGGGCCAGGGGACCTCTCCTACGAGCAGTACTTC

d_gene: TRBD2
j_gene: TRBJ2-3
v_gene: TRBV7-9
abundance: many
CDR3aa: CASSFRTSGSRDTQYF
CDR3nt: TGTGCCAGCAGCTTCCGGACTAGCGGGAGTAGGGATACGCAGTATTTT

d_gene: .
j_gene: TRBJ2-1
v_gene: TRBV24-1
abundance: many
CDR3aa: CATSETHGIYNEQFF
CDR3nt: TGTGCCACCAGTGAAACCCACGGGATCTACAATGAGCAGTTCTTC

d_gene: .
j_gene: TRBJ2-3
v_gene: TRBV6-6
abundance: few
CDR3aa: CASSYSIRQPTQYF
CDR3nt: TGTGCCAGCAGTTACTCGATTAGGCAACCTACGCAGTATTTT

d_gene: .
j_gene: TRBJ2-3
v_gene: TRBV24-1
abundance: many
CDR3aa: CATSDRVGPPPDTQYF
CDR3nt: TGTGCCACCAGTGATCGCGTCGGGCCCCCTCCAGATACGCAGTATTTT

d_gene: .
j_gene: TRBJ1-5
v_gene: TRBV3-1
abundance: many
CDR3aa: CASSQGLQLIGNQPQHF
CDR3nt: TGTGCCAGCAGCCAAGGATTACAGCTTATAGGCAATCAGCCCCAGCATTTT

d_gene: TRBD2
j_gene: TRBJ2-1
v_gene: TRBV18
abundance: few
CDR3aa: CASSPGLAGQNEQFF
CDR3nt: TGTGCCAGCTCACCAGGCCTAGCGGGGCAAAATGAGCAGTTCTTC

d_gene: .
j_gene: TRBJ2-7
v_gene: TRBV9
abundance: .
CDR3aa: CASSVGGTYEQYF
CDR3nt: TGTGCCAGCAGCGTAGGCGGTACCTACGAGCAGTACTTC

d_gene: .
j_gene: TRBJ2-2
v_gene: TRBV9
abundance: .
CDR3aa: CASNPWQGSGELFF
CDR3nt: TGTGCCAGCAACCCCTGGCAGGGAAGCGGGGAGCTGTTTTTT

d_gene: TRBD2
j_gene: TRBJ2-5
v_gene: TRBV27
abundance: .
CDR3aa: CASSFLLAGVETQYF
CDR3nt: TGTGCCAGCAGTTTCCTACTAGCGGGAGTCGAGACCCAGTACTTC

d_gene: TRBD1
j_gene: TRBJ2-2
v_gene: TRBV29-1
abundance: many
CDR3aa: CSGRTGMSVGELFF
CDR3nt: TGCAGCGGGAGGACAGGGATGAGCGTCGGGGAGCTGTTTTTT

d_gene: TRBD2
j_gene: TRBJ2-1
v_gene: TRBV30
abundance: .
CDR3aa: CAWSMTSGRSEQLF
CDR3nt: TGTGCCTGGAGTATGACTAGCGGGAGGTCTGAGCAGCTCTTC

d_gene: .
j_gene: TRBJ1-5
v_gene: TRBV30
abundance: .
CDR3aa: CAWKRGNQPQHF
CDR3nt: TGTGCCTGGAAACGTGGCAATCAGCCCCAGCATTTT

d_gene: TRBD1
j_gene: TRBJ2-5
v_gene: TRBV2
abundance: many
CDR3aa: CASSVGTGRVETQYF
CDR3nt: TGTGCCAGCAGTGTTGGGACAGGGCGGGTCGAGACCCAGTACTTC

d_gene: .
j_gene: TRBJ2-6
v_gene: TRBV12-3/TRBV12-4
abundance: many
CDR3aa: CASSLLQGPLVRSSGANVLTF
CDR3nt: TGTGCCAGCAGTTTACTTCAGGGTCCTCTAGTCCGCAGCTCTGGGGCCAACGTCCTGACTTTC

d_gene: TRBD2
j_gene: TRBJ2-7
v_gene: TRBV20-1
abundance: many
CDR3aa: CSARTGLAEQYF
CDR3nt: TGCAGTGCTAGGACGGGACTAGCGGAGCAGTACTTC

d_gene: .
j_gene: TRBJ2-5
v_gene: TRBV28
abundance: .
CDR3aa: CASSFTSGRIETQYF
CDR3nt: TGTGCCAGCAGTTTCACAAGCGGAAGGATCGAGACCCAGTACTTC

d_gene: .
j_gene: TRBJ2-2
v_gene: TRBV9
abundance: .
CDR3aa: CASGGQGKAGELFF
CDR3nt: TGTGCCAGCGGGGGGCAGGGGAAGGCCGGGGAGCTGTTTTTT

d_gene: TRBD2
j_gene: TRBJ2-1
v_gene: TRBV10-3
abundance: .
CDR3aa: CAIGGWTSENEQFF
CDR3nt: TGTGCCATCGGCGGGTGGACTAGTGAGAATGAGCAGTTCTTC

d_gene: .
j_gene: TRBJ2-1
v_gene: TRBV12-3/TRBV12-4
abundance: many
CDR3aa: CASQRTDSYNEQFF
CDR3nt: TGTGCCAGCCAGCGGACCGACTCCTACAATGAGCAGTTCTTC

d_gene: .
j_gene: TRBJ1-2
v_gene: TRBV7-2
abundance: many
CDR3aa: CASSLSGSFYGYTF
CDR3nt: TGTGCCAGCAGCTTATCTGGCAGTTTCTATGGCTACACCTTC

d_gene: .
j_gene: TRBJ2-3
v_gene: TRBV7-2
abundance: many
CDR3aa: CASSEQGWADTQYF
CDR3nt: TGTGCCAGCAGCGAACAGGGTTGGGCAGATACGCAGTATTTT

d_gene: .
j_gene: TRBJ1-1
v_gene: TRBV19
abundance: few
CDR3aa: CASSIGFLNTEAFF
CDR3nt: TGTGCCAGTAGTATCGGTTTCCTGAACACTGAAGCTTTCTTT

d_gene: .
j_gene: TRBJ2-2
v_gene: TRBV4-2
abundance: .
CDR3aa: CASSHPRGGELFF
CDR3nt: TGTGCCAGCAGCCATCCGAGGGGCGGGGAGCTGTTTTTT

d_gene: .
j_gene: TRBJ1-5
v_gene: TRBV5-1
abundance: many
CDR3aa: CASSFAQGGPQHF
CDR3nt: TGCGCCAGCAGCTTCGCCCAGGGTGGGCCCCAGCATTTT

d_gene: .
j_gene: TRBJ2-3
v_gene: TRBV25-1
abundance: .
CDR3aa: CASNGTPRGTQYF
CDR3nt: TGTGCCAGCAACGGGACGCCGAGGGGTACGCAGTATTTT

d_gene: .
j_gene: TRBJ2-7
v_gene: TRBV9
abundance: .
CDR3aa: CASSPQGVVYEQYF
CDR3nt: TGTGCCAGCAGCCCCCAGGGAGTTGTTTACGAGCAGTACTTC

d_gene: .
j_gene: TRBJ1-4
v_gene: TRBV6-1
abundance: few
CDR3aa: CASRTGPNEKLFF
CDR3nt: TGTGCCAGCAGGACAGGACCTAATGAAAAACTGTTTTTT

d_gene: .
j_gene: TRBJ2-1
v_gene: TRBV20-1
abundance: many
CDR3aa: CSARDARNNEQFF
CDR3nt: TGCAGTGCTAGAGATGCTAGAAACAATGAGCAGTTCTTC